The 22 T cell receptor beta chains below come from one sample, sequenced in a study of CD4 T cells in relation to SARS-CoV-2 and coronaviruses. Clones were sequenced by immunoSEQ multiplex PCR, and TCRdb holds only the in-frame ones, with some missing. Of some 38,000 clones listed, around 74% are singletons. Their antigens are not known. The sequenced sample consisted of memory CD4+ T cells from PBMCs, cultured in vitro. These TCRs come from an adult with COVID-19.

The CDR3 DNA follows: TGTGCCAGCAGCCAAGACGAAGCCCGGGACAGTCACTACGAGCAGTACTTC. Translation: CASSQDEARDSHYEQYF. This sequence joins TRBV4-2 and TRBJ2-7; 7 bases line up with TRBD1. There are 17 residues in the CDR3. Trimming cost V 0 bases and J 3 bases; bases outside gene matches: 11. Germline values: CDR1 LGHNA, CDR2 YNFKEQ.

This clone has only one observation. The chain links TRBV12-3 or TRBV12-4 to TRBJ2-4; no firm D call. The CDR3 runs 11 residues. The V and J ends lost 3 bases and 7 bases respectively, with 4 bases between them. The CDR3 spells CASSFGNIQYF. Written as DNA, the CDR3 is TGTGCCAGCAGTTTTGGGAACATTCAGTACTTC.

The DNA of the CDR3 is TGCGCCAGCAGCCAGGTTCCCGAACTAGCGGGAGGGAACATAGCCAAAAACATTCAGTACTTC. It is translated as CASSQVPELAGGNIAKNIQYF. The chain joins TRBV4-1 to TRBJ2-4; 13 bases match TRBD2. J was trimmed by 0 bases and V by 3 bases; bases with no gene match: 14. CDR1 and CDR2 from the germline V gene are MGHRA and YSYEKL. The CDR3 has 21 amino acids.

The V and J genes are TRBV28 and TRBJ2-5; 7 bases align to TRBD1. Germline assignment: CDR1 MDHEN and CDR2 SYDVKM. Unmatched junction bases numbered 11, after V lost 3 bases and J lost 4 bases. This CDR3 contains 16 residues. This chain's CDR3 is CASSFFPTGYPETQYF. Written as DNA, the CDR3 is TGTGCCAGCAGTTTTTTCCCGACAGGGTACCCAGAGACCCAGTACTTC.

The chain couples TRBV4-3 to TRBJ2-3; TRBD1 is a possible D gene (5 bases). In germline, CDR1 is LGHNA, CDR2 YSLEER. There are 18 residues in the CDR3. V was shortened by 1 base and J by 5 bases, with 22 bases between the two germline ends. DNA of the CDR3: TGCGCCAGCAGCCAAGGTTCGGTGGACCCCCAGGGCAGAGATACGCAGTATTTT. Translating it yields CASSQGSVDPQGRDTQYF.

The chain employs TRBV6-2 or TRBV6-3 and TRBJ1-4; a weak D match, TRBD1 (6 bases). The ends were cut back, 5 bases at V and 7 bases at J, with 20 bases in the middle. The CDR3 spans 16 residues. Germline V lookup: CDR1 MNHEY, CDR2 SVGEGT. The CDR3 is CASSPLDRSPGEKLFF. CDR3 bases: TGTGCCAGCAGTCCACTAGACAGGTCACCGGGTGAAAAACTGTTTTTT.

This chain joins TRBV6-2 or TRBV6-3 and TRBJ2-2; 7 nucleotides line up with TRBD2. The CDR3 has 14 residues. Germline CDR1 MNHEY, CDR2 SVGEGT. J lost 6 bases, V lost 5 bases, and 6 bases had no gene match. DNA for the CDR3: TGTGCCAGCAGTAAACCTAGCGGTTCCGGGGAGCTGTTTTTT. This codes for CASSKPSGSGELFF.

The rearrangement joins TRBV5-1 to TRBJ2-3; 8 positions match TRBD2. The CDR3 is 16 amino acids. The V gene's germline CDR1 is SGHRS and CDR2 YFSETQ. The J segment lost 5 bases and the V segment lost 0 bases, leaving 8 bases of the junction unmatched. The CDR3 loop reads CASSLVPTSGGDTQYF. CDR3 sequence (DNA): TGCGCCAGCAGCTTGGTCCCAACTAGCGGAGGAGATACGCAGTATTTT.

This clone was detected a few times. V and J are TRBV30 and TRBJ2-2; 9 nucleotides align to TRBD1. The CDR3 is 14 amino acids. V shed 3 bases and J 1 base; nucleotides not matched to a gene: 0. The germline V gene encodes CDR1 GTSNPN and CDR2 SVGIG (reference sequence). The CDR3 loop reads CAWRGQGNTGELFF. CDR3 in DNA: TGTGCCTGGAGGGGACAGGGGAACACCGGGGAGCTGTTTTTT.

The chain is built from TRBV7-9 and TRBJ1-4; D is ambiguous. V was clipped by 0 bases and J by 5 bases, with 10 bases between them. The CDR3 loop spans 15 amino acids. Germline V gives CDR1 SEHNR, CDR2 FQNEAQ (reference sequence). The CDR3 DNA follows: TGTGCCAGCAGCTTAGCTTCTGGACTAAATGAAAAACTGTTTTTT. Protein sequence: CASSLASGLNEKLFF.

V and J are TRBV4-1 and TRBJ2-7; 16 bases fit TRBD2. With V trimmed by 4 bases and J by 2 bases, 11 bases remained unmatched. The germline V gene has CDR1 MGHRA and CDR2 YSYEKL. The CDR3 has 19 amino acids. CDR3 sequence (DNA): TGCGCCAGCAGCCCCCGGGGACTAGCGGGAGGGCCAAGGCCCTACGAGCAGTACTTC. As protein: CASSPRGLAGGPRPYEQYF.

The genes are TRBV21-1 and TRBJ2-1; the D call of TRBD1 is as the table states it, not checked on the DNA. TRBV21-1 is recorded as a pseudogene. The CDR3 loop spans 15 amino acids. CDR3 nucleotides: TGTGCCAGCTGCATACAGGGGCGCTATACAGGGGAGCAGTTCTTC. Protein product: CASCIQGRYTGEQFF.

The chain employs TRBV11-1 and TRBJ2-5; D is possibly TRBD2 (5 bases). CDR3 length: 13 amino acids. In germline, CDR1 is SGHAT, CDR2 FQDESV (reference sequence). Trimming removed 5 bases at V and 4 bases at J, with 11 bases between. The CDR3: CASSRGGIETQYF. DNA of the CDR3: TGTGCCAGCAGCCGAGGAGGAATAGAGACCCAGTACTTC.

J is TRBJ2-2 and V is TRBV30; D remains ambiguous. Trimming cost V 4 bases and J 8 bases, with 14 bases left between them. From germline, CDR1 is GTSNPN and CDR2 SVGIG (reference sequence). The CDR3 spans 13 residues. This chain's CDR3 is CAWNLIDRGELFF. The CDR3 DNA reads as TGTGCCTGGAACTTGATCGATAGGGGGGAGCTGTTTTTT.

The sample holds one count of this clone. This chain joins TRBV28 and TRBJ1-2, with D maybe TRBD1 (6 bases). The V end lost 6 bases, the J end lost 4 bases, and 12 bases lay between the germline ends. The CDR3 runs to 13 residues. Germline V CDR1 and CDR2: MDHEN, SYDVKM. As DNA, the CDR3 is TGTGCCAGCAGCTTCAGGGGCGGCTATGGCTACACCTTC. Its protein is CASSFRGGYGYTF.

The V call is TRBV28, the J call TRBJ2-1, with D possibly matching TRBD2 (7 bases). CDR3 length: 16 amino acids. In germline, CDR1 is MDHEN, CDR2 SYDVKM. Trimming pared 3 bases from V and 1 base from J, leaving 13 bases between. The CDR3 coding sequence is TGTGCCAGCAGTTTTGGGGGGGCGAAGTCCTACAATGAGCAGTTCTTC. Protein: CASSFGGAKSYNEQFF.

This clone was picked up one time. The chain joins TRBV30 to TRBJ2-1; 9 bases agree with TRBD2. The CDR3 is 14 amino acids. V trimming: 4 bases; J trimming: 4 bases; junction bases outside the gene matches: 5. The germline V gene has CDR1 GTSNPN and CDR2 SVGIG (reference sequence). CDR3 nucleotide sequence: TGTGCCTGGATCGCGGGAGGGTTATACAATGAGCAGTTCTTC. This sequence encodes CAWIAGGLYNEQFF.

The rearrangement uses TRBV13 and TRBJ1-4; no definite D call. Germline V gene data show CDR1 as PRHDT and CDR2 as FYEKMQ (reference sequence). CDR3 size: 14 residues. The V gene lost 4 bases and the J gene lost 7 bases, with 13 bases spanning the gap. The CDR3 region is CASSWGGLTEKLFF. The CDR3, as DNA: TGTGCCAGCAGCTGGGGAGGGTTAACTGAAAAACTGTTTTTT.

The table lists this clone with a few counts. The V and J genes are TRBV28 and TRBJ1-5; TRBD1 is a possible D gene (6 bases). Germline V gives CDR1 MDHEN, CDR2 SYDVKM. The CDR3 runs 12 residues. The CDR3 DNA sequence: TGTGGGGGGGGCGTGCGCAATCAGCCCCAGCATTTT. It codes for CGGGVRNQPQHF. Full variable domain (missing parts from reference TRBV28 and TRBJ1-5): DVKVTQSSRYLVKRTGEKVFLECVQDMDHENMFWYRQDPGLGLRLIYFSYDVKMKEKGDIPEGYSVSREKKERFSLILESASTNQTSMYLCGGGVRNQPQHFGDGTRLSIL.

V is TRBV2 and J is TRBJ1-2; weak D call: TRBD1 (5 bases). Germline V gene sequence: CDR1 SNHLY, CDR2 FYNNEI. This CDR3 comprises 14 residues. Trimming shortened V by 2 bases and J by 6 bases, and 13 bases separated the two germline ends. The DNA for the CDR3 is TGTGCCAGCAGTGAACTCCGGACACCGAATGGCTACACCTTC. It is translated as CASSELRTPNGYTF.

The sample holds a few counts of this clone. The chain uses TRBV15 and TRBJ1-5; D gene unclear. V was trimmed by 5 bases and J by 0 bases, leaving 17 bases between them. Germline CDR1 LNHNV, CDR2 YYDKDF (reference sequence). The CDR3 contains 17 residues. The CDR3 sequence is CATSRKNGRISNQPQHF. The DNA for the CDR3 is TGTGCCACCAGCCGAAAAAATGGGAGAATTAGCAATCAGCCCCAGCATTTT.

The chain carries TRBV5-1 and TRBJ2-5, with TRBD1 matching 7 bases. Germline V gives CDR1 SGHRS, CDR2 YFSETQ. The CDR3 consists of 15 residues. V shed 4 bases and J 4 bases; nucleotides not matched to a gene: 10. The CDR3 DNA is TGCGCCAGCAGCATTATGGACAGGTTAGGAGAGACCCAGTACTTC. Translation gives CASSIMDRLGETQYF. Together with reference TRBV5-1 and TRBJ2-5, the CDR3 gives the full variable domain: KAGVTQTPRYLIKTRGQQVTLSCSPISGHRSVSWYQQTPGQGLQFLFEYFSETQRNKGNFPGRFSGRQFSNSRSEMNVSTLELGDSALYLCASSIMDRLGETQYFGPGTRLLVL.